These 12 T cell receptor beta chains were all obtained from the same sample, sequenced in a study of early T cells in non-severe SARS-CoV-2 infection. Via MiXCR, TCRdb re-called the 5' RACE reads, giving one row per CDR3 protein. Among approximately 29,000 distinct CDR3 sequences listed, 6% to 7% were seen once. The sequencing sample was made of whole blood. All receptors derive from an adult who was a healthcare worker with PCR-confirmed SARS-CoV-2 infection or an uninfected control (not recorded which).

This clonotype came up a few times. The CDR3 sequence is CASSLVPGWDGYTF. CDR3 DNA sequence: TGTGCCAGCAGTTTAGTTCCAGGTTGGGATGGCTACACCTTC. The chain is built from TRBV28 and TRBJ1-2, with D hard to call. The CDR3 is 14 residues long. V lost 2 bases to trimming and J lost 6 bases, with 13 bases between them. Germline V gene sequence: CDR1 MDHEN, CDR2 SYDVKM.

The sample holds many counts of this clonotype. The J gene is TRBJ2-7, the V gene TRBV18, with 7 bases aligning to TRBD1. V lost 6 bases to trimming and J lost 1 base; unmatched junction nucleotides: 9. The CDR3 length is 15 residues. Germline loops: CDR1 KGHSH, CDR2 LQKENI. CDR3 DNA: TGTGCCAGCTCGGAAGGACAGGTTCCTTCCTACGAGCAGTACTTC. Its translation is CASSEGQVPSYEQYF.

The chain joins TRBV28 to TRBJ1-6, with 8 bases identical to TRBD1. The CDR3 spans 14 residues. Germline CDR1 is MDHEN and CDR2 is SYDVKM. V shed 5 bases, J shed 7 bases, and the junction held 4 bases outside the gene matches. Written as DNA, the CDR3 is TGTGCCAGCAGTGTACAGGGGGGGAATTCACCCCTCCACTTT. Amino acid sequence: CASSVQGGNSPLHF.

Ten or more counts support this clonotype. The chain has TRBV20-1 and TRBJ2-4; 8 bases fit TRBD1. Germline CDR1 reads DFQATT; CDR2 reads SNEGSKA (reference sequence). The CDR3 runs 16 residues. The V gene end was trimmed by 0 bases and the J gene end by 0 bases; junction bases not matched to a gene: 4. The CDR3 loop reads CSAREGTGLAKNIQYF. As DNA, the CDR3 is TGCAGTGCTAGAGAGGGGACAGGCCTAGCCAAAAACATTCAGTACTTC.

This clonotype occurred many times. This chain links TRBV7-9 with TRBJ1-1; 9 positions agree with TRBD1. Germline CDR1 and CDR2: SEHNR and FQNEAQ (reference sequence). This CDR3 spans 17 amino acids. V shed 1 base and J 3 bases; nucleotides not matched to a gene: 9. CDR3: CASSLVGTGLVDTEAFF. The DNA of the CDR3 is TGTGCCAGCAGCTTAGTGGGGACAGGGTTGGTGGACACTGAAGCTTTCTTT.

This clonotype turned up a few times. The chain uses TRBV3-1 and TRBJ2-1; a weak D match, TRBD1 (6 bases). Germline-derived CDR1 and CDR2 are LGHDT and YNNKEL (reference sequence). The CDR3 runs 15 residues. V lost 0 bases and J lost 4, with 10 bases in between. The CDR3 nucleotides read TGTGCCAGCAGCCAAGATACAGGGATATACAATGAGCAGTTCTTC. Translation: CASSQDTGIYNEQFF.

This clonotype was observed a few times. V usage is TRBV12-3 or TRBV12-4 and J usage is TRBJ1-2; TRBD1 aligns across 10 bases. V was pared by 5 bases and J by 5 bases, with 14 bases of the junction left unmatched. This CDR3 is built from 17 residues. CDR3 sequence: CASSRDSGTGALYGYTF. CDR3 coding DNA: TGTGCCAGCAGTCGAGACTCCGGGACAGGGGCCTTATATGGCTACACCTTC.

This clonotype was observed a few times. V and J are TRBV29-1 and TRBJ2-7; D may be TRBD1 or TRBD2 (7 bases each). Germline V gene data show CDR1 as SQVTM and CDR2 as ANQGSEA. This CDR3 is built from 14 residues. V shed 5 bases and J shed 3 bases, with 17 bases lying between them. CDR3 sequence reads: CSVIFRGGSYEQYF. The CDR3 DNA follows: TGCAGCGTTATCTTCAGGGGGGGGAGCTACGAGCAGTACTTC.

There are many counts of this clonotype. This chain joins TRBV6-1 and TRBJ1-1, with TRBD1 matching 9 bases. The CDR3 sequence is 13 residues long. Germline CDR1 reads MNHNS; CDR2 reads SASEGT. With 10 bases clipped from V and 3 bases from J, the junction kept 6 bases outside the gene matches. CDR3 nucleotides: TGTGCCACCACAGGGGGCCGGGACACTGAAGCTTTCTTT. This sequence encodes CATTGGRDTEAFF.

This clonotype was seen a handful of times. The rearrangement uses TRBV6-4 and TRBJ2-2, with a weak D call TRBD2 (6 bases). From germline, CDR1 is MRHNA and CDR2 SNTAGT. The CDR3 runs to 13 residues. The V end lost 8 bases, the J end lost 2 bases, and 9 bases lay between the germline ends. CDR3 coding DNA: TGTGCCAGCCGCGGGGCCAACACCGGGGAGCTGTTTTTT. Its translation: CASRGANTGELFF.

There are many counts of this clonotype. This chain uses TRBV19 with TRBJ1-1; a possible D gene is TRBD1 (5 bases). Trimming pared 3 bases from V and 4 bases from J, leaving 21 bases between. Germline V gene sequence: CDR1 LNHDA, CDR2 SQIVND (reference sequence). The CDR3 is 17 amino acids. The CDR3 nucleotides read TGTGCCAGTAGTATGGCGGGACGGCTTTTAACAGGCACTGAAGCTTTCTTT. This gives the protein CASSMAGRLLTGTEAFF.

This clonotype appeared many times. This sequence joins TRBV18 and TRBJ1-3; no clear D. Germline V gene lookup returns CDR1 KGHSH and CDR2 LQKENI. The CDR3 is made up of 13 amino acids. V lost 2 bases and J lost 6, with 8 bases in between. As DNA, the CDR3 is TGTGCCAGCTCACCAGGTGCGGAAAACACCATATATTTT. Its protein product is CASSPGAENTIYF.